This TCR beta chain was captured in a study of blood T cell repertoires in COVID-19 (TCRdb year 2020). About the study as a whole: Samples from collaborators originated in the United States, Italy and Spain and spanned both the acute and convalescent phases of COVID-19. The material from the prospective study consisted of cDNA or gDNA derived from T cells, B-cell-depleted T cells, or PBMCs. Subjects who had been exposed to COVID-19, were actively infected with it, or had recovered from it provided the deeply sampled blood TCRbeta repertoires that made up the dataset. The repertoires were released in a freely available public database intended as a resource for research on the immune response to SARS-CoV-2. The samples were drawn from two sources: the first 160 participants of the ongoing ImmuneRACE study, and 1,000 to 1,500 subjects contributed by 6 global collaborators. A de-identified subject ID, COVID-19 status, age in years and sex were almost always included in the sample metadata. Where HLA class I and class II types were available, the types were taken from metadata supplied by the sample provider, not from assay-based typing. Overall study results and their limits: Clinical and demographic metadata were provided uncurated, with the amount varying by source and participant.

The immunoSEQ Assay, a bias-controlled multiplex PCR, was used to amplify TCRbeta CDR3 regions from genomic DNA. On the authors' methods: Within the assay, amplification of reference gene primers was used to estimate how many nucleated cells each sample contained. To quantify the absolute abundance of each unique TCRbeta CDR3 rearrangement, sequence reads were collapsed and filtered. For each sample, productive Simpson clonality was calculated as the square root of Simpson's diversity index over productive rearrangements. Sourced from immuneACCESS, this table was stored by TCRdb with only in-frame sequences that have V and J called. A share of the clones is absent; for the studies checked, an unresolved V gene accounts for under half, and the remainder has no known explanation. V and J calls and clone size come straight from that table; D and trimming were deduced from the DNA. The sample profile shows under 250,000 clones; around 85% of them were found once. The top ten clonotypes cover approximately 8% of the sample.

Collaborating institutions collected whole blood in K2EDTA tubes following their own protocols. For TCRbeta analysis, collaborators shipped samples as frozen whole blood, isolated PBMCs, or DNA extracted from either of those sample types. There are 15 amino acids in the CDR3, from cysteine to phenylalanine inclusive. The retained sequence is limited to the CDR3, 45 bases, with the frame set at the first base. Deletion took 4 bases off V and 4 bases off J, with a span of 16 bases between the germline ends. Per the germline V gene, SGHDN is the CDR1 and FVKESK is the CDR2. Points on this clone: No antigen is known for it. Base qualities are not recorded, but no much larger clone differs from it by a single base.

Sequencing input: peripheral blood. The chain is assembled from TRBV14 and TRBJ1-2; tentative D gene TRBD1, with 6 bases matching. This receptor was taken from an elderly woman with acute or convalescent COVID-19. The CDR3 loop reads CASSPIGDNSYGYTF. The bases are TGTGCCAGCAGCCCTATCGGGGACAACTCCTATGGCTACACCTTC.